Below are 5 T cell receptor beta chains sequenced from a single sample in a study of blood T cell repertoires in COVID-19. Assay used: immunoSEQ multiplex PCR; TCRdb lists only in-frame clones, some missing. The profile shows some 110,000 clones, around 80% of them singletons. The sample comprised peripheral blood. The receptors shown here come from a man in his sixties or seventies with active or convalescent COVID-19.

A remark on this clone: The sample contains more than one DNA sequence encoding this CDR3. The V gene is TRBV19, the J gene TRBJ2-7; D perhaps matches TRBD1 (6 bases). The CDR3 runs to 14 residues. CDR1 and CDR2 (germline): LNHDA, SQIVND (reference sequence). The germline V and J ends were trimmed by 3 bases and 2 bases, with 11 bases remaining between them. CDR3 sequence: CASSIGQRTYEQYF. CDR3 sequence (DNA): TGTGCCAGTAGTATCGGACAGCGGACCTACGAGCAGTACTTC.

V gene TRBV10-3 combines with J gene TRBJ2-3, with TRBD1 identical over 10 bases. Germline assignment: CDR1 ENHRY and CDR2 SYGVKD. Trimming removed 11 bases from V and 1 base from J; junction bases left unmatched: 9. The CDR3 has 15 residues. DNA of the CDR3: TGTGCCGCATCCCCTGGGACAGGGGGCACAGATACGCAGTATTTT. Protein product: CAASPGTGGTDTQYF.

The chain links TRBV2 to TRBJ2-3; D remains ambiguous. V was trimmed by 4 bases and J by 4 bases, leaving 15 bases between them. Germline CDR1 and CDR2: SNHLY and FYNNEI. CDR3 length: 15 residues. CDR3 sequence: CASSANSPHPDTQYF. CDR3 sequence (DNA): TGTGCCAGCAGTGCGAACAGTCCCCACCCAGATACGCAGTATTTT.

The chain's CDR3 is CASSQGIAILNEQFF. CDR3 bases: TGCGCCAGCAGCCAAGGGATAGCGATTCTCAATGAGCAGTTCTTC. The V gene is TRBV4-3, the J gene TRBJ2-1, with D possibly being TRBD2 (5 bases). Germline V gene data show CDR1 as LGHNA and CDR2 as YSLEER. CDR3 length equals 15 residues. Trimming removed 1 base from V and 6 bases from J, with 13 bases in between.

The rearrangement joins TRBV5-6 to TRBJ2-3; 10 nucleotides align to TRBD1. This CDR3 comprises 13 residues. V shed 0 bases and J 11 bases; nucleotides not matched to a gene: 3. The germline gives CDR1 SGHDT, CDR2 YYEEEE. CDR3 residues: CASSLDGDRGQYF. CDR3 coding DNA: TGTGCCAGCAGCTTGGACGGGGACAGGGGGCAGTATTTT.